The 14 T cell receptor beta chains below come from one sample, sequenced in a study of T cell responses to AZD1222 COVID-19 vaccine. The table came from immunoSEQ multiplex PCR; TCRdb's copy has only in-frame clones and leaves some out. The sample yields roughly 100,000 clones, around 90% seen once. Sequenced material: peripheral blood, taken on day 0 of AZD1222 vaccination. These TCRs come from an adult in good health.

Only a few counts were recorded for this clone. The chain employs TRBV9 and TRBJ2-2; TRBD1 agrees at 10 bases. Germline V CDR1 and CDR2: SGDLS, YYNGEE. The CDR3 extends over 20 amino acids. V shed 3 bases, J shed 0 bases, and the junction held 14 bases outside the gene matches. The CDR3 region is CASSGWDRGTQGSNTGELFF. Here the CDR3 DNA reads TGTGCCAGCAGCGGGTGGGACAGGGGAACCCAGGGATCGAACACCGGGGAGCTGTTTTTT.

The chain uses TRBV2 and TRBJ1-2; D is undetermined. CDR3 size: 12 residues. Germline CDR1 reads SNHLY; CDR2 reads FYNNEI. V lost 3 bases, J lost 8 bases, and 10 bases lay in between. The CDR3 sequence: CASSDRSWGYTF. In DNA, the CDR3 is TGTGCCAGCAGTGACAGGTCTTGGGGCTACACCTTC.

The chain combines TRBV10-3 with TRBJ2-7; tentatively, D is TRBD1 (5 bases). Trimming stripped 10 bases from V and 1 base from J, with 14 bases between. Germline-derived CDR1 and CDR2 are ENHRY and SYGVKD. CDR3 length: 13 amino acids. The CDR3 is CANSQGSSYEQYF. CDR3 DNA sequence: TGTGCCAACTCCCAGGGATCGTCCTACGAGCAGTACTTC.

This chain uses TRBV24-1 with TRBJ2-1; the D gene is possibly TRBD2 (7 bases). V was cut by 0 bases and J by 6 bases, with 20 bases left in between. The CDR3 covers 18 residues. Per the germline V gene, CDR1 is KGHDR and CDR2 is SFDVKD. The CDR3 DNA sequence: TGTGCCACCAGTGATTTGCGGGGGGACACAAGGGCCCTCAATGAGCAGTTCTTC. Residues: CATSDLRGDTRALNEQFF.

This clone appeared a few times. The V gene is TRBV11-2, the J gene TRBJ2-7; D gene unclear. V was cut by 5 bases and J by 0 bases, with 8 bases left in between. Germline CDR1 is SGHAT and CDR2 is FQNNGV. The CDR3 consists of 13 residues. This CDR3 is CASSRSDSYEQYV. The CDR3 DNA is TGTGCCAGCAGCCGATCCGACTCCTACGAGCAGTACGTC.

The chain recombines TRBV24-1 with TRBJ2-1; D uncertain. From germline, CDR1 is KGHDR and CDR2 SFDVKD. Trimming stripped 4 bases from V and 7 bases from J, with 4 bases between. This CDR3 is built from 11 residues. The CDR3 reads CATSEFNEQFF. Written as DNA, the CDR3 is TGTGCCACCAGTGAGTTTAATGAGCAGTTCTTC.

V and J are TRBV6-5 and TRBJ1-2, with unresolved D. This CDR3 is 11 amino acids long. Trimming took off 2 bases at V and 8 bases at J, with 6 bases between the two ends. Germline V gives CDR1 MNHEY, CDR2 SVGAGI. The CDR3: CASSYKDGYTF. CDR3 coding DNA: TGTGCCAGCAGTTACAAGGACGGCTACACCTTC.

CDR3 nucleotides: TGTGCCAGCGTAGCGGGGGGGGCCGGGGAGCTGTTTTTT. It yields the protein CASVAGGAGELFF. The genes are TRBV2 and TRBJ2-2; TRBD2 aligns across 11 bases. The V gene end was trimmed by 8 bases and the J gene end by 6 bases; junction bases not matched to a gene: 2. Germline CDR1 is SNHLY and CDR2 is FYNNEI. CDR3 length equals 13 residues. Together with reference TRBV2 and TRBJ2-2, the CDR3 gives the full variable domain: EPEVTQTPSHQVTQMGQEVILRCVPISNHLYFYWYRQILGQKVEFLVSFYNNEISEKSEIFDDQFSVERPDGSNFTLKIRSTKLEDSAMYFCASVAGGAGELFFGEGSRLTVL.

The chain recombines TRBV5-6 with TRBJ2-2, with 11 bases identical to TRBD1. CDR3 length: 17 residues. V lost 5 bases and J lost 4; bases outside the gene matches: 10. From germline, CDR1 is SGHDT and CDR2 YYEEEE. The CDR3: CASSRQEGQGGTGELFF. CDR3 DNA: TGTGCCAGCAGTCGACAAGAGGGACAGGGGGGCACCGGGGAGCTGTTTTTT.

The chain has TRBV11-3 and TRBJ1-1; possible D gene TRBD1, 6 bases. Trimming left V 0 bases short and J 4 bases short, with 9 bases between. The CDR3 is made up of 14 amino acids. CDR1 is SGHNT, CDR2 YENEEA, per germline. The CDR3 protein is CASSLDRGGTEAFF. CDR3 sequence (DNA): TGTGCCAGCAGCTTAGATAGAGGGGGCACTGAAGCTTTCTTT.

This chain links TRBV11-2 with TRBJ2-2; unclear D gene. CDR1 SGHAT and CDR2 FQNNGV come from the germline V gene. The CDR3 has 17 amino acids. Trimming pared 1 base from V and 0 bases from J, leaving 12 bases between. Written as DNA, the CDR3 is TGTGCCAGCAGCTTAGGGACCTGGGAAACGAACACCGGGGAGCTGTTTTTT. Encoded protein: CASSLGTWETNTGELFF.

CDR3 sequence: CASSLDRVSYNEQFF. The CDR3 DNA reads as TGTGCCAGCAGCTTAGACAGGGTATCCTACAATGAGCAGTTCTTC. The chain recombines TRBV5-4 with TRBJ2-1; 7 positions agree with TRBD1. The CDR3 extends over 15 amino acids. Germline assignment: CDR1 SGHNT and CDR2 YYREEE (reference sequence). V trimming: 2 bases; J trimming: 1 base; junction bases outside the gene matches: 3.

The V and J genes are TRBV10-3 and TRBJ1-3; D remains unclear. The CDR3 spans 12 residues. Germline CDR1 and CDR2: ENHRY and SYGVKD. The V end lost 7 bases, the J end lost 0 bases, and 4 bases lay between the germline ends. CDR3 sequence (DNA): TGTGCCATCAAGAGCTCTGGAAACACCATATATTTT. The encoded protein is CAIKSSGNTIYF.

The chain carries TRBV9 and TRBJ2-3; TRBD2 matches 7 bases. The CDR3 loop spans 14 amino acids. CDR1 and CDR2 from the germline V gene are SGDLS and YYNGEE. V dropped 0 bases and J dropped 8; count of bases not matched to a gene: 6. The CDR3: CASSVGGLDTTQYF. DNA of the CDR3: TGTGCCAGCAGCGTAGGAGGACTAGACACTACGCAGTATTTT.